Listed below are T cell receptor beta chains from one sample, sequenced in a study of blood T cell repertoires in COVID-19. The assay was immunoSEQ multiplex PCR, and TCRdb's table has in-frame clones only and misses some. Among fewer than 150,000 clones listed, 90% were seen once. Sequenced: peripheral blood. The receptors were sampled from a woman of 80 years or more with acute or convalescent COVID-19. The CDR3 runs from the conserved cysteine through the conserved F or W. A D gene is named only where the DNA matches it firmly. Part of the rows lack a size; the others show once, few, many or a class for expanded clones.

abundance	v_gene	j_gene	d_gene	CDR3nt	CDR3aa
-	TRBV5-1	TRBJ1-1	-	TGCGCCAGCAGCCTCCACACAGACAGGTATGAAGCTTTCTTT	CASSLHTDRYEAFF
-	TRBV3-1/TRBV3-2	TRBJ1-5	-	TGTGCCAGCAGCTCCTATAGCAATCAGCCCCAGCATTTT	CASSSYSNQPQHF
few	TRBV29-1	TRBJ1-2	-	TGCAGCGTTGCGGTAGACGGGAACTATGGCTACACCTTC	CSVAVDGNYGYTF
-	TRBV15	TRBJ1-2	TRBD1	TGTGCCACCAGCAGGGGGACAGGTACTTATGGCTACACCTTC	CATSRGTGTYGYTF
-	TRBV9	TRBJ1-6	-	TGTGCCAGCAGCGCCCTGGCACAAAACTATAATTCACCCCTCCACTTT	CASSALAQNYNSPLHF
-	TRBV7-3	TRBJ1-4	-	TGTGCCAGCAGCCTTAACAGGGCAACTAATGAAAAACTGTTTTTT	CASSLNRATNEKLFF
-	TRBV6-4	TRBJ1-2	TRBD1	TGTGCCAGCAGCGACCCCGGACAGGGGACGTATGGCTACACCTTC	CASSDPGQGTYGYTF
-	TRBV10-1	TRBJ2-5	-	TGCGCCAGCAGTGACCAAAGCGGCCAAGAGACCCAGTACTTC	CASSDQSGQETQYF
-	TRBV4-1	TRBJ1-6	-	TGCGCCAGCAGCGGGGCCCCAGGCGGACCCCTCCACTTT	CASSGAPGGPLHF
-	TRBV19	TRBJ2-1	-	TGTGCCAGTAGCTTCGAGGACTACCAATACAATGAGCAGTTCTTC	CASSFEDYQYNEQFF
-	TRBV7-2	TRBJ1-3	-	TGTGCCAGCAGCCCGACCGACAGAAGCTCTGGAAACACCATATATTTT	CASSPTDRSSGNTIYF
-	TRBV6-1	TRBJ1-6	TRBD1	TGTGCCAGCAGTGAAGGGACAGGGAGGTCACCCCTCCACTTT	CASSEGTGRSPLHF
-	TRBV5-1	TRBJ1-1	-	TGCGCCAGCAGCCTTTGGGGAGGAGGGAACACTGAAGCTTTCTTT	CASSLWGGGNTEAFF
-	TRBV19	TRBJ1-5	TRBD1	TGTGCCAGTAGTTTTCCCGGGACAGGGATTAATCAGCCCCAGCATTTT	CASSFPGTGINQPQHF
-	TRBV2	TRBJ1-2	-	TGTGCCAGCAGTGACAGGGGCGGAGGTGGCTACACCTTC	CASSDRGGGGYTF
-	TRBV30	TRBJ1-1	-	TGTGCCTGGAGTCCGACGGAGCTGGAAGCTTTCTTT	CAWSPTELEAFF
-	TRBV3-1/TRBV3-2	TRBJ1-2	-	TGTGCCAGCAGCCAGGAACAGGCAGGCCTGACTAACTATGGCTACACCTTC	CASSQEQAGLTNYGYTF
-	TRBV30	TRBJ2-5	-	TGTGCCTGGAGTGGGAATGGATGGACAGTCGAAGAGACCCAGTACTTC	CAWSGNGWTVEETQYF
few	TRBV4-1	TRBJ1-3	-	TGCGCCAGCAGCCCCGGCCGCAGGGCGAGGGGAAACACCATATATTTT	CASSPGRRARGNTIYF
-	TRBV11-2	TRBJ1-6	TRBD1	TGTGCCAGCAGCCCCCGGGACAGGGAACATTCACCCCTCCACTTT	CASSPRDREHSPLHF
-	TRBV28	TRBJ2-1	-	TGTGCCAGCAGTTCGCTAGTTTACAATGAGCAGTTCTTC	CASSSLVYNEQFF
-	TRBV3-1/TRBV3-2	TRBJ2-7	-	TGTGCCAGCAGCCGAGATCTAGCTAGCTCCTACGAGCAGTACTTC	CASSRDLASSYEQYF
-	TRBV29-1	TRBJ2-1	TRBD2	TGCAGCGTTGAAGGAGTTAGCGGGGGGACAGGTGGTGAGCAGTTCTTC	CSVEGVSGGTGGEQFF